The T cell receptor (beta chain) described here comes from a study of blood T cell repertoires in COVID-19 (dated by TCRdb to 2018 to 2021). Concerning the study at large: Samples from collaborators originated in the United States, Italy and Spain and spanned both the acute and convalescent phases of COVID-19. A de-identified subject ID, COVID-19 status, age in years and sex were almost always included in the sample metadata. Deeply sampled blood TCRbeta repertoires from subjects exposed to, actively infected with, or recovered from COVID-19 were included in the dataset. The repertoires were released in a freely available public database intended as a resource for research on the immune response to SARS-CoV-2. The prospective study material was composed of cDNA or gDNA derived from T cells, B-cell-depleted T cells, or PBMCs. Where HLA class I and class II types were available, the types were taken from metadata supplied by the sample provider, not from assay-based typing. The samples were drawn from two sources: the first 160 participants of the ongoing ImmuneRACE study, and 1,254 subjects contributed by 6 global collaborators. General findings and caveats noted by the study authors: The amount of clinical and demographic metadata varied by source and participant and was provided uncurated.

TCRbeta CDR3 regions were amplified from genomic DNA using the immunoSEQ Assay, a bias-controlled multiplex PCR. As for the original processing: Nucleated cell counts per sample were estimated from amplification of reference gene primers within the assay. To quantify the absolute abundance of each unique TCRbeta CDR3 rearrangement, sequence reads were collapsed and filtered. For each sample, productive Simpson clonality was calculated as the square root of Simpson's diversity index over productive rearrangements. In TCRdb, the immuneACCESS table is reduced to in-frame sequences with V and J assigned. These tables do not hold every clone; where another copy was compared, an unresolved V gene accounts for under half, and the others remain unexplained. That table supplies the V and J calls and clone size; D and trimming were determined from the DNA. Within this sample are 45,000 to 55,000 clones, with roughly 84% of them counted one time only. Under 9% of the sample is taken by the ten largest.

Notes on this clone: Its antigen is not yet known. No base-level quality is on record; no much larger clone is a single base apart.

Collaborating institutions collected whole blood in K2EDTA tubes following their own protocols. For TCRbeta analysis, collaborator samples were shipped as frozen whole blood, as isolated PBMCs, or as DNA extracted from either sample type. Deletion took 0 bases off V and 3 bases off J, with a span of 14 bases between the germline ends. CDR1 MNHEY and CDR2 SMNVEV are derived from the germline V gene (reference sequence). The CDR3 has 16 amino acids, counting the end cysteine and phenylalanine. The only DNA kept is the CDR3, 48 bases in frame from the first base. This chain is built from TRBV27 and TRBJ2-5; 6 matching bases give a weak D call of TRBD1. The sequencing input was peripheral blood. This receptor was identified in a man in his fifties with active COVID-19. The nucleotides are TGTGCCAGCAGTTTATCACCGACAGGAGCTAAAGAGACCCAGTACTTC. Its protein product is CASSLSPTGAKETQYF.